This TCR beta chain originates from a study of OX40 agonist ivuxolimab in advanced cancers. Study at large: Hepatocellular carcinoma, melanoma, renal cell or head and neck cancer affected the dose-escalation patients. Mean age approximately 59 years, range about 20 to 85; around 80% male. Whole-study results and caveats: Clonal expansion from baseline to week 6 occurred in both CD4+ and CD8+ T cells. Researchers report that CD8+ T cells had, on average, more expanded clones than CD4+.

Profiled with immunoSEQ multiplex PCR; TCRdb holds only in-frame clones, not every one. Altogether roughly 50,000 clones are present, around 80% being singletons, with the ten largest covering around 12%. Germline CDR1 reads MNHEY; CDR2 reads SVGAGI. CDR3 length equals 15 residues. V shed 6 bases and J shed 2 bases, with 14 bases lying between them. With respect to this clone: Its specificity is unknown.

The sequence was obtained from an adult with an advanced solid tumor such as melanoma, head and neck, liver or kidney cancer. The chain links TRBV6-5 to TRBJ2-1; D is uncertain. This sample comprised CD4+ or CD8+ T cells sorted from blood, obtained in a trial of the OX40 agonist ivuxolimab. The CDR3 sequence is CASRHPWDPYNEQFF. The CDR3 DNA follows: TGTGCCAGCAGACACCCGTGGGATCCCTACAATGAGCAGTTCTTC.